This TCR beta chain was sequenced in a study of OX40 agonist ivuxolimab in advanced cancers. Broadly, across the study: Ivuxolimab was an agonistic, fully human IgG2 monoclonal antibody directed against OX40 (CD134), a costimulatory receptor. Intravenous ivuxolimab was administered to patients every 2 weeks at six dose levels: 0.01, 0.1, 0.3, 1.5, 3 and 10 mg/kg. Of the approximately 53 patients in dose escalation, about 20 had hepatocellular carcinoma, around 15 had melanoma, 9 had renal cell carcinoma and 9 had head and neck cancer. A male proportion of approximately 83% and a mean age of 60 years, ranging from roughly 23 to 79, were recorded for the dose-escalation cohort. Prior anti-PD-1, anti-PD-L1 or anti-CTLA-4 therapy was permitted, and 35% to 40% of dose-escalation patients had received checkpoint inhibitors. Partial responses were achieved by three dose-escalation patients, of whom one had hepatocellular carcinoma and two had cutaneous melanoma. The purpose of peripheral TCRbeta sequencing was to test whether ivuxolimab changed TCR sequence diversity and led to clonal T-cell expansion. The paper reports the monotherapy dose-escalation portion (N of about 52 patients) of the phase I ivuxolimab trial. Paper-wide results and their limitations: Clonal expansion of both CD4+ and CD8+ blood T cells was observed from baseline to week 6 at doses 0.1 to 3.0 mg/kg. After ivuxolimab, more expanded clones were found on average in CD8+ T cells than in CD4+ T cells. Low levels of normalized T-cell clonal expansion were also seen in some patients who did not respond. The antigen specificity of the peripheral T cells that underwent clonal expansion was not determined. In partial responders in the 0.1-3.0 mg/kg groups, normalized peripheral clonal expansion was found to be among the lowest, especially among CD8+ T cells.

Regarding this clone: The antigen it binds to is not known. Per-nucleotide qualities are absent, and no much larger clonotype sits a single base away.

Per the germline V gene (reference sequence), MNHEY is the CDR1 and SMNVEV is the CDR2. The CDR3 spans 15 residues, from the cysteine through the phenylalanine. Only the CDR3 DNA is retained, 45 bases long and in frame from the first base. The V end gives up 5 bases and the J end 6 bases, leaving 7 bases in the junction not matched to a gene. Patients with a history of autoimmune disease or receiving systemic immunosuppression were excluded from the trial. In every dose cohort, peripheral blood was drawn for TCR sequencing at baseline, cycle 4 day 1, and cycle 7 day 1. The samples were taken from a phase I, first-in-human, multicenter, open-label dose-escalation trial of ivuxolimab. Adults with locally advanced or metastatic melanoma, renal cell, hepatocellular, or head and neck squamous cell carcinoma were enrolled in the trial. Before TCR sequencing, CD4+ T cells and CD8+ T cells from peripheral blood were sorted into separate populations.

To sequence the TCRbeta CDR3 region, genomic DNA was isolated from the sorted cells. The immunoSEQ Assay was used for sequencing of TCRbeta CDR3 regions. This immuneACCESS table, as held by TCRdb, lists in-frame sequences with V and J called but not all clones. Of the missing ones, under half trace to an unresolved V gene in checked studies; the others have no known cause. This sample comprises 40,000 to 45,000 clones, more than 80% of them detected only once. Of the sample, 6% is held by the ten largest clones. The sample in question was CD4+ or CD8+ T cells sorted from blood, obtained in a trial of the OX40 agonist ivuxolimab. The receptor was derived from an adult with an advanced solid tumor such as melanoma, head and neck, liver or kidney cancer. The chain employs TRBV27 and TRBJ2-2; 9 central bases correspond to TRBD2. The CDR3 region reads CASSLEGTSSGELFF. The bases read TGTGCCAGCAGTCTCGAAGGGACTAGCTCCGGGGAGCTGTTTTTT.